This T cell receptor beta chain comes out of a study of PD-1 blockade in classical Hodgkin lymphoma. Looked up from germline, CDR1 is SGHTA and CDR2 is FQGNSA. The CDR3 is made up of 14 amino acids. The trim removed 7 bases at V and 2 bases at J, leaving 3 bases unmatched. The data were produced by immunoSEQ multiplex PCR, yet TCRdb's version contains in-frame clones alone and is incomplete. The sample includes some 93,000 clones, about 77% of them seen just once. Time point described: cycle 4 day 1 (C4D1), after 5 to 7 weeks of nivolumab. Each and every patient relapsed after autologous stem cell transplantation, and patients got differing brentuximab vedotin exposure.

The chain employs TRBV7-2 and TRBJ2-7; 12 nucleotides line up with TRBD2. Sample: peripheral blood mononuclear cells (PBMCs), taken before the fourth cycle of nivolumab. The TCR originated in a human donor with classical Hodgkin lymphoma. The CDR3 protein is CASTLAGGTYEQYF. Here the CDR3 DNA reads TGTGCCAGCACCCTAGCGGGGGGGACCTACGAGCAGTACTTC.